Each of the 26 T cell receptor beta chains below was sequenced from the same sample in a study of Ad26.COV2.S vaccination and SARS-CoV-2 variants. Data came from immunoSEQ multiplex PCR; TCRdb stores just in-frame clones and leaves some out. The repertoire holds about 350,000 clones, 90% to 95% seen once, with 3.9% in the top ten. This material consisted of peripheral blood, taken after recovery from COVID-19. The receptors come from a human donor who had recovered from COVID-19.

CDR3 nucleotide sequence: TGTGCCAGCAGTGAACTGGAGGACTCCTACAATGAGCAGTTCTTC. It codes for CASSELEDSYNEQFF. This chain connects TRBV6-1 to TRBJ2-1, with D tentatively TRBD2 (5 bases). The V gene's germline CDR1 is MNHNS and CDR2 SASEGT. The ends were cut back, 2 bases at V and 0 bases at J, with 8 bases in the middle. The CDR3 has 15 residues.

This chain's CDR3 is CASSVARLAEYNEQFF. In DNA, the CDR3 is TGTGCCAGCAGCGTAGCCCGCTTAGCGGAGTACAATGAGCAGTTCTTC. The V and J genes are TRBV9 and TRBJ2-1; tentatively, D is TRBD2 (6 bases). The CDR3 consists of 16 residues. V dropped 0 bases and J dropped 4 bases, with 14 bases sitting between them. Germline assignment: CDR1 SGDLS and CDR2 YYNGEE. Filled out from reference TRBV9 and TRBJ2-1, the complete variable domain reads DSGVTQTPKHLITATGQRVTLRCSPRSGDLSVYWYQQSLDQGLQFLIQYYNGEERAKGNILERFSAQQFPDLHSELNLSSLELGDSALYFCASSVARLAEYNEQFFGPGTRLTVL.

This clone was detected once. The genes are TRBV29-1 and TRBJ1-1, with 7 positions matching TRBD1. The CDR3 has 15 amino acids. The trim removed 6 bases at V and 4 bases at J, leaving 14 bases unmatched. Germline CDR1 is SQVTM and CDR2 is ANQGSEA. CDR3 DNA: TGCAGCGTCGAAATAGCGCAGGGGGTGTTCACTGAAGCTTTCTTT. Its translation is CSVEIAQGVFTEAFF.

On this clone itself: This CDR3 is also generated by other DNA sequences in the sample. The chain employs TRBV24-1 and TRBJ1-2; D call uncertain. V lost 4 bases and J 4 bases, leaving 6 bases between the germline ends. CDR1 is KGHDR and CDR2 is SFDVKD in the germline V gene. This CDR3 comprises 12 residues. CDR3 coding DNA: TGTGCCACCAGTGACCCCGGCTATGGCTACACCTTC. Protein product: CATSDPGYGYTF.

This chain links TRBV6-5 with TRBJ1-2; 9 bases agree with TRBD1. Germline V gene lookup returns CDR1 MNHEY and CDR2 SVGAGI. V lost 4 bases and J lost 4; bases outside the gene matches: 7. The CDR3 totals 15 residues. For the CDR3, the DNA is TGTGCCAGCAGTTTCGGACAGGGGCCTGTCTATGGCTACACCTTC. Translation gives CASSFGQGPVYGYTF.

The chain carries TRBV12-5 and TRBJ2-7; D may be TRBD1 (6 bases). The CDR3 runs to 17 residues. Germline CDR1 LGHNT, CDR2 FRNRAP. Deletions cut 1 base from V and 6 bases from J, with 22 bases between. The CDR3 region has the DNA TGTGCTAGTGGTTTGGCCGAAAAAATAATACAGGGTACCGAGCAGTACTTC. Translation gives CASGLAEKIIQGTEQYF.

The CDR3 DNA reads as TGTGCCAGCTTGAAGGGGGGAAGAATCACCGGGGAGCTGTTTTTT. Translation gives CASLKGGRITGELFF. V and J are TRBV7-2 and TRBJ2-2, with D perhaps matching TRBD1 or TRBD2 (6 bases each). V was trimmed by 8 bases and J by 4 bases, leaving 17 bases between them. This CDR3 is 15 amino acids long. The germline V gene encodes CDR1 SGHTA and CDR2 FQGNSA.

Turning to this clone: Just one base apart from a much larger clone, this may be a read error. The chain couples TRBV6-2 or TRBV6-3 to TRBJ2-2; D not resolved. The CDR3 totals 12 residues. The germline gives CDR1 MNHEY, CDR2 SVGEGT. V was clipped by 1 base and J by 3 bases, with 0 bases between them. The CDR3 DNA sequence: TGTGCCAGCAGTTACTACACCGGGGAGCTGTTTTTT. It codes for CASSYYTGELFF.

The CDR3 nucleotides read TGTGCCAGTAGTGCTCAGGTCTATGGCTACACCTTC. Translated: CASSAQVYGYTF. The V and J genes are TRBV19 and TRBJ1-2; D not resolved. V dropped 5 bases and J dropped 4 bases, with 8 bases sitting between them. The CDR3 sequence is 12 residues long. Germline assignment: CDR1 LNHDA and CDR2 SQIVND (reference sequence).

J is TRBJ1-5 and V is TRBV5-8; D may be TRBD1 (6 bases). The CDR3 extends over 15 amino acids. Germline V gives CDR1 SGHTS, CDR2 YDEGEE. V was pared by 2 bases and J by 0 bases, with 9 bases between. In DNA form, the CDR3 reads TGTGCCAGCAGCTTTTTCAGGGGTAGCAATCAGCCCCAGCATTTT. Amino acid sequence: CASSFFRGSNQPQHF.

CDR3 nucleotides: TGTGCCAGCAGCCAACGTCCCCTAGCGGGGGGATATGAGCAGTTCTTC. This codes for CASSQRPLAGGYEQFF. V and J are TRBV3-1 (or the pseudogene TRBV3-2) and TRBJ2-1; 11 bases line up with TRBD2. J lost 8 bases, V lost 2 bases, and 8 bases had no gene match. The CDR3 runs 16 residues. Germline assignment: CDR1 LGHDT and CDR2 YNNKEL (reference sequence).

The gene calls are TRBV7-6 and TRBJ2-7; D remains ambiguous. V lost 1 base and J lost 5, with 21 bases in between. The germline CDR1 and CDR2 sequences are SGHVS and FNYEAQ. The CDR3 loop spans 17 amino acids. CDR3 coding DNA: TGTGCCAGCAGCTTAGGGGAATCACAGCTCCTTTCCAACGAGCAGTACTTC. It translates to CASSLGESQLLSNEQYF.

V gene TRBV6-2 or TRBV6-3 combines with J gene TRBJ1-2; 9 bases fit TRBD1. CDR3 length: 14 residues. The V gene end was trimmed by 5 bases and the J gene end by 3 bases; junction bases not matched to a gene: 4. In germline, CDR1 is MNHEY, CDR2 SVGEGT. The CDR3 DNA reads TGTGCCAGCAGTCCCGACAGGGGGGACTATGGCTACACCTTC. This sequence encodes CASSPDRGDYGYTF.

The V and J genes are TRBV6-5 and TRBJ1-2, with a weak D call TRBD1 (6 bases). The germline CDR1 and CDR2 sequences are MNHEY and SVGAGI. The CDR3 loop spans 15 amino acids. Between the trimmed V and J ends, which lost 0 bases and 4 bases, there was a span of 12 bases. As DNA, the CDR3 is TGTGCCAGCAGTTACTCGAGTTCGGGGGCCTATGGCTACACCTTC. Amino acids: CASSYSSSGAYGYTF.

The chain uses TRBV21-1 and TRBJ2-1; the table's D call of TRBD2 was not tested on the DNA. TRBV21-1 is listed as a pseudogene. The CDR3 runs to 17 residues. CDR3 in amino acids: CASSKGLKVGGDNEQFF. CDR3 bases: TGTGCCAGCAGCAAAGGACTGAAGGTGGGGGGGGACAATGAGCAGTTCTTC.

This chain joins TRBV10-3 and TRBJ1-2; no clear D gene. The CDR3 is made up of 14 amino acids. Trimming shortened V by 5 bases and J by 1 base, and 11 bases separated the two germline ends. Germline V lookup: CDR1 ENHRY, CDR2 SYGVKD. The CDR3 sequence is CAISTDGFNYGYTF. CDR3 DNA sequence: TGTGCCATCAGTACGGACGGGTTTAACTATGGCTACACCTTC.

The chain employs TRBV27 and TRBJ2-7; D is uncertain. CDR3 size: 13 residues. CDR1 MNHEY and CDR2 SMNVEV come from the germline V gene (reference sequence). Trimming left V 6 bases short and J 1 base short, with 10 bases between. The CDR3 loop is CASRLTMSYEQYF. CDR3 DNA sequence: TGTGCCAGCAGGCTGACAATGTCCTACGAGCAGTACTTC.

V gene TRBV6-6 combines with J gene TRBJ1-1, with 11 bases lining up with TRBD1. V lost 5 bases and J lost 1; bases outside the gene matches: 9. This CDR3 has 17 residues. Germline values: CDR1 MNHNY, CDR2 SVGAGI (reference sequence). CDR3 sequence: CASSLLGQGGRNTEAFF. The CDR3 DNA follows: TGTGCCAGCAGTCTCCTGGGACAGGGGGGTAGGAACACTGAAGCTTTCTTT.

The chain joins TRBV6-5 to TRBJ1-5; TRBD1 is a possible D gene (5 bases). Trimming left V 6 bases short and J 0 bases short, with 12 bases between. Germline lookup yields CDR1 MNHEY and CDR2 SVGAGI. The CDR3 is made up of 15 amino acids. The CDR3 loop reads CASRLQDNSNQPQHF. The CDR3, as DNA: TGTGCCAGCAGGTTACAGGATAATAGCAATCAGCCCCAGCATTTT.

This clone was recorded once. The rearrangement joins TRBV15 to TRBJ1-5; TRBD1 aligns across 10 bases. This CDR3 spans 14 amino acids. Germline loops: CDR1 LNHNV, CDR2 YYDKDF (reference sequence). The ends lost 3 bases at V and 5 bases at J; junction bases unmatched: 1. CDR3 DNA sequence: TGTGCCACCAGCAGGACAGGGGGCGATCAGCCCCAGCATTTT. This codes for CATSRTGGDQPQHF.

The chain recombines TRBV12-3 or TRBV12-4 with TRBJ1-1, with D perhaps matching TRBD1 (5 bases). The CDR3 is 11 residues long. With 5 bases removed from V and 8 bases from J, the gap between germline ends came to 9 bases. The DNA of the CDR3 is TGTGCCAGCAGTGGGGGATACGAAGCTTTCTTT. Its protein is CASSGGYEAFF.

The chain recombines TRBV6-5 with TRBJ1-3; D possibly corresponds to TRBD1 (5 bases). The V gene lost 2 bases and the J gene lost 4 bases, with 15 bases spanning the gap. The CDR3 consists of 16 residues. Per the germline V gene, CDR1 is MNHEY and CDR2 is SVGAGI. CDR3: CASSYRRGSYGNTIYF. CDR3 nucleotides: TGTGCCAGCAGTTACCGGAGGGGATCGTACGGAAACACCATATATTTT.

This clone turned up a few times. V and J are TRBV19 and TRBJ2-4; D call uncertain. This CDR3 spans 18 amino acids. Germline V CDR1 and CDR2: LNHDA, SQIVND (reference sequence). The V gene lost 5 bases and the J gene lost 0 bases, with 20 bases spanning the gap. The CDR3 protein is CASSPERNSPLAKNIQYF. CDR3 DNA sequence: TGTGCCAGTAGTCCCGAAAGGAATAGTCCACTAGCCAAAAACATTCAGTACTTC.

The chain is built from TRBV7-8 and TRBJ1-4, with D unresolved. V lost 4 bases, J lost 5 bases, and 8 bases lay in between. The CDR3 is 13 residues long. Germline V CDR1 and CDR2: SGHVS, FQNEAQ. The CDR3 DNA reads TGTGCCAGCAGCTCACCCGCCAATGAAAAACTGTTTTTT. Encoded protein: CASSSPANEKLFF.

This clone was picked up one time. This chain connects TRBV27 to TRBJ1-5, with TRBD1 matching over 7 bases. Germline V gene data show CDR1 as MNHEY and CDR2 as SMNVEV (reference sequence). Germline trimming cut 3 bases from V and 2 bases from J; bases unmatched to any gene: 7. The CDR3 has 16 residues. The CDR3 sequence is CASSFSGTAGNQPQHF. CDR3 nucleotides: TGTGCCAGCAGTTTCTCCGGGACAGCGGGCAATCAGCCCCAGCATTTT.

The chain recombines TRBV7-8 with TRBJ1-1; no definite D call. This CDR3 comprises 14 residues. Germline V gene lookup returns CDR1 SGHVS and CDR2 FQNEAQ. The V and J ends lost 2 bases and 7 bases respectively, with 14 bases between them. CDR3 sequence: CASSLLRGGLEAFF. Written as DNA, the CDR3 is TGTGCCAGCAGCTTACTTCGGGGAGGTCTTGAAGCTTTCTTT.